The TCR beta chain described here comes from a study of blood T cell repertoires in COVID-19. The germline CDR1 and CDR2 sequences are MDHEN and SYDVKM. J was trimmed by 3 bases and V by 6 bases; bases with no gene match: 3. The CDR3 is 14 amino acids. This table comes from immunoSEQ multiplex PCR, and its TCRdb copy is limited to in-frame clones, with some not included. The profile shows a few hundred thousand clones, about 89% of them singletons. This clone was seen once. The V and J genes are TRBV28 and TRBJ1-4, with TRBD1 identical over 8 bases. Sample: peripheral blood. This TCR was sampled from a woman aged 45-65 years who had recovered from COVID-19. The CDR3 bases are TGTGCCAGCAGACTCAGGGGGCCTAATGAAAAACTGTTTTTT. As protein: CASRLRGPNEKLFF.